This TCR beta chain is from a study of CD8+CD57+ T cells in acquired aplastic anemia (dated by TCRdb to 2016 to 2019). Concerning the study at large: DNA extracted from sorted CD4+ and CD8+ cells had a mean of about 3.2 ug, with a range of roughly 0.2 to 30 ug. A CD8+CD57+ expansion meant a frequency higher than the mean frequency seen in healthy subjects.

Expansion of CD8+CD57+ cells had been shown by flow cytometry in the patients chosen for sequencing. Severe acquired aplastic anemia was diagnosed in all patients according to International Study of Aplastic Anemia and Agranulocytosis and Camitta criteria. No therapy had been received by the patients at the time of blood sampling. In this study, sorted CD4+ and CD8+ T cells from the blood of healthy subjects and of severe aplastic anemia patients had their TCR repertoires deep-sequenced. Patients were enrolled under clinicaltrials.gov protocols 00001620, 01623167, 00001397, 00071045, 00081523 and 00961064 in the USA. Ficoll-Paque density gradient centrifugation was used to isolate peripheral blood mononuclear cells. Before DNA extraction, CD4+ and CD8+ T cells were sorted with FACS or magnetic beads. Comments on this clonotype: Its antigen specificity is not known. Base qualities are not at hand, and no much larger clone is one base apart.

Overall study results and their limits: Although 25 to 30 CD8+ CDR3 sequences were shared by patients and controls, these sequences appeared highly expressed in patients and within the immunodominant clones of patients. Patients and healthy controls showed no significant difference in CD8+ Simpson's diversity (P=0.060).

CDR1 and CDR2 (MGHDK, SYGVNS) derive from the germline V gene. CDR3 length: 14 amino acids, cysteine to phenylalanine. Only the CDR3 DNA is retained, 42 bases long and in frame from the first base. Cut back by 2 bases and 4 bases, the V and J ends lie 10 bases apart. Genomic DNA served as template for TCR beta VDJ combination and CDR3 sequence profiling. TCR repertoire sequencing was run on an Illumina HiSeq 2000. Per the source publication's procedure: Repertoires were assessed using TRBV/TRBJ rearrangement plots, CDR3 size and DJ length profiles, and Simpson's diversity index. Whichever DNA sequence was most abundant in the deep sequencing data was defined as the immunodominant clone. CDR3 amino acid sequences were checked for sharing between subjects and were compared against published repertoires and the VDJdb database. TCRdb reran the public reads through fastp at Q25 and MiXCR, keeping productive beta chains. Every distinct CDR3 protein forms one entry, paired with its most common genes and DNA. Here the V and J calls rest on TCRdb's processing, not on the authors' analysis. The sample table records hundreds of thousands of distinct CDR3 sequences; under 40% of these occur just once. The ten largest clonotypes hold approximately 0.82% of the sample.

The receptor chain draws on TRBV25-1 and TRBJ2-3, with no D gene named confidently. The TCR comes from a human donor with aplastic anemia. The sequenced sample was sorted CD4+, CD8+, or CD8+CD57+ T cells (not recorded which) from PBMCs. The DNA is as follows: TGTGCCAGCAGTGAACTAGTCAAAGCAGATACGCAGTATTTT. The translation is CASSELVKADTQYF.